Listed below are T cell receptor beta chains from one sample, sequenced in a study of blood T cell repertoires in COVID-19. Data came from immunoSEQ multiplex PCR; TCRdb stores just in-frame clones and leaves some out. The table has some 360,000 clones, roughly nine tenths seen once. Sequencing input: peripheral blood. Receptor source: a woman in her sixties or seventies with COVID-19, enrolled during active disease. Each CDR3 is given with its conserved first and last residue. The D gene is left open where the match is weak. Clone size is shown for a subset of rows, as once, few, many or a class of expanded clone.

len: 16
v_gene: TRBV7-2
abundance: -
j_gene: TRBJ2-3
d_gene: -
CDR3nt: TGTGCCAGCAGCCCAGAGTTGGGGGCGCGTATAGATACGCAGTATTTT
CDR3aa: CASSPELGARIDTQYF

len: 18
v_gene: TRBV4-1
abundance: -
j_gene: TRBJ1-6
d_gene: -
CDR3nt: TGCGCCAGCAGCCAAGATGGGGAAGAATTCAGGGCTTATTCACCCCTCCACTTT
CDR3aa: CASSQDGEEFRAYSPLHF

len: 13
v_gene: TRBV27
abundance: -
j_gene: TRBJ2-1
d_gene: -
CDR3nt: TGTGCCAGCAGTTTAGCAGGGAACAATGAGCAGTTCTTC
CDR3aa: CASSLAGNNEQFF

len: 16
v_gene: TRBV20-1
abundance: few
j_gene: TRBJ2-7
d_gene: TRBD2
CDR3nt: TGCAGTGCTAGTGTGGTAGCGGGGGACCTCTCCTACGAGCAGTACTTC
CDR3aa: CSASVVAGDLSYEQYF

len: 13
v_gene: TRBV12-3/TRBV12-4
abundance: -
j_gene: TRBJ1-4
d_gene: -
CDR3nt: TGTGCCAGCCGGGGGATGGGGAATGAAAAACTGTTTTTT
CDR3aa: CASRGMGNEKLFF

len: 13
v_gene: TRBV2
abundance: -
j_gene: TRBJ2-3
d_gene: TRBD2
CDR3nt: TGTGCCAGCAGAGGCGGGGGGGAAGATACGCAGTATTTT
CDR3aa: CASRGGGEDTQYF

len: 15
v_gene: TRBV4-1
abundance: -
j_gene: TRBJ2-7
d_gene: -
CDR3nt: TGCGCCAGCAGTCCGGCGTGGGGCAGAACCTACGAGCAGTACTTC
CDR3aa: CASSPAWGRTYEQYF

len: 14
v_gene: TRBV11-2
abundance: -
j_gene: TRBJ1-2
d_gene: -
CDR3nt: TGTGCCAGCAGCCTTGCTGAGGGCAACTATGGCTACACCTTC
CDR3aa: CASSLAEGNYGYTF

len: 16
v_gene: TRBV7-9
abundance: -
j_gene: TRBJ2-3
d_gene: -
CDR3nt: TGTGCCAGCAGCTTAGGCGGGACGGCCGAGAGTGATACGCAGTATTTT
CDR3aa: CASSLGGTAESDTQYF

len: 15
v_gene: TRBV2
abundance: -
j_gene: TRBJ2-7
d_gene: TRBD1
CDR3nt: TGTGCCAGCAGTAGGGGACAGGGGACCTTCTACGAGCAGTACTTC
CDR3aa: CASSRGQGTFYEQYF

len: 18
v_gene: TRBV11-3
abundance: once
j_gene: TRBJ2-5
d_gene: TRBD2
CDR3nt: TGTGCCAGCAGCTTAGGGGCTCGACTAGCGGGGAATCAAGAGACCCAGTACTTC
CDR3aa: CASSLGARLAGNQETQYF

len: 17
v_gene: TRBV5-1
abundance: -
j_gene: TRBJ1-5
d_gene: -
CDR3nt: TGCGCCAGCAGCCCCGCACCGGGAACCTGGGGAAATCAGCCCCAGCATTTT
CDR3aa: CASSPAPGTWGNQPQHF